This is a list of T cell receptor beta chains from one sample in a study of T cells in Graves' hyperthyroidism and ophthalmopathy. TCRdb processed the multiplex PCR reads anew with MiXCR; each CDR3 protein has one entry. The table includes 400,000 to 600,000 distinct CDR3 sequences, roughly 20% detected once. Source material: blood. All receptors derive from a man between 18 and 35 years old with Graves' hyperthyroidism. The CDR3 runs from the conserved cysteine through the conserved F or W. D genes are given only for firm matches. Clone size, where shown, is once, few, many, or a class for clones that have expanded.

j_call clone_size d_call v_call cdr3_nt cdr3_aa
TRBJ2-4 many - TRBV28 TGTGCCAGCAGTTCCAGGGGGGAGGCCAAAAACATTCAGTACTTC CASSSRGEAKNIQYF
TRBJ1-5 many - TRBV28 TGTGCCAGCAGTTTATGGGCAGGTGGGAATCAGCCCCAGCATTTT CASSLWAGGNQPQHF
TRBJ2-3 few TRBD2 TRBV11-1 TGTGCCAGCAGCTTAGGAGCGGGACTAGCGATCACAGATACGCAGTATTTT CASSLGAGLAITDTQYF
TRBJ2-7 many - TRBV14 TGTGCCAGCAGCCAAGATCCTCAGGGTTGGTTCTCTACGTACGAGCAGTACTTC CASSQDPQGWFSTYEQYF
TRBJ2-7 many - TRBV27 TGTGCCAGCACTACCTATGGGTCCTACGAGCAGTACTTC CASTTYGSYEQYF
TRBJ1-5 - - TRBV6-1 TGTGCCAGCAGTGAAGAGGGTTGGGATTATAGCAATCAGCCCCAGCATTTT CASSEEGWDYSNQPQHF
TRBJ2-7 many TRBD2 TRBV10-2 TGCGCCAGCAGTGGGACGGGGGGGCGCGAGCAGTACTTC CASSGTGGREQYF
TRBJ2-2 many - TRBV12-3/TRBV12-4 TGTGCCGTTATGGGGGACACCGGGGAGCTGTTTTTT CAVMGDTGELFF
TRBJ2-7 many - TRBV2 TGTGCCAGCGGGGACCCCTATTCATCCTACGAGCAGTACTTC CASGDPYSSYEQYF
TRBJ2-5 many TRBD1 TRBV20-1 TGCAGTGCCACGGACAGGGGGAAGGGGGAGACCCAGTACTTC CSATDRGKGETQYF
TRBJ2-7 - - TRBV12-3/TRBV12-4 TGTGCCTTCGGTCCCCATTACGAGCAGTACTTC CAFGPHYEQYF
TRBJ1-1 many - TRBV19 TGTGCCAGTAGAGAACAGGGCTGGAACACTGAAGCTTTCTTT CASREQGWNTEAFF
TRBJ1-5 many TRBD1 TRBV6-2/TRBV6-3 TGTGCCAGCAGGAGATTGGGACAGGACAACTGGGGCAATCAGCCCCAGCATTTT CASRRLGQDNWGNQPQHF
TRBJ2-2 many - TRBV5-1 TGCGCCAGCAGCGGTCGTACAGGGAACACCGGGGAGCTGTTTTTT CASSGRTGNTGELFF
TRBJ1-1 few - TRBV4-1 TGCGCCAGCAGCCAAGGCCGGGAAAGGAACACTGAAGCTTTCTTT CASSQGRERNTEAFF
TRBJ2-7 - - TRBV6-2/TRBV6-3 TGTGCCAGCAGTTACGAGGCAAGATACGAGCAGTACTTC CASSYEARYEQYF
TRBJ2-7 many - TRBV5-1 TGCGCCAGCAGCTTTACGGGACTTCGATCCTACGAGCAGTACTTC CASSFTGLRSYEQYF
TRBJ2-7 many - TRBV5-1 TGCGCCAGCAGCTGGACCGGTATCACCTACGAGCAGTACTTC CASSWTGITYEQYF
TRBJ1-1 many - TRBV12-3/TRBV12-4 TGTGCCAGCAGCACAAGCAGGGACCCCCTGGGCCATGAAGCTTTCTTT CASSTSRDPLGHEAFF
TRBJ2-7 many TRBD1 TRBV20-1 TGCAGTGCTGCGCCTCGGGACAGGGCGTGGGAGCAGTACTTC CSAAPRDRAWEQYF
TRBJ2-5 many - TRBV12-3/TRBV12-4 TGTGCCAGCAGTTTCGGTACAGGGAGAGAGACCCAGTACTTC CASSFGTGRETQYF
TRBJ1-2 many - TRBV2 TGTGCCAGCAAAGGCAGGGTGGAGGGCTACACCTTC CASKGRVEGYTF
TRBJ2-7 many TRBD1 TRBV20-1 TGCAGTGCTACCCCGAGGGGACAGGGGTGGATTCCCCGGACCTACGAGCAGTACTTC CSATPRGQGWIPRTYEQYF
TRBJ1-2 few - TRBV14 TGTGCCAGCAGGAAAATAGGGGACACGACTAACTATGGCTACACCTTC CASRKIGDTTNYGYTF
TRBJ1-2 - - TRBV18 TGTGCCAGCTCACCACTAGAAGATACTAACTATGGCTACACCTTC CASSPLEDTNYGYTF
TRBJ2-2 - TRBD2 TRBV4-1 TGCGCCAGCAAAGAGGGACTAGCGGGGGGGCCGAGGGCCGGGGAGCTGTTTTTT CASKEGLAGGPRAGELFF
TRBJ2-7 many - TRBV11-2 TGTGCCAGCAGCTTAGAGAAGGGGGGAGGCTCCTACGAGCAGTACTTC CASSLEKGGGSYEQYF
TRBJ2-7 many - TRBV28 TGTGCCAGCAGTTTCCAGGGAAGGGAGCTGGGCGAGCAGTACTTC CASSFQGRELGEQYF
TRBJ1-5 - - TRBV27 TGTGCCAGCAGTTTACTGATGGGGGGCAATCAGCCCCAGCATTTT CASSLLMGGNQPQHF
TRBJ2-5 - - TRBV7-8 TGTGCCAGCGAACCGGGTATACAAGAGACCCAGTACTTC CASEPGIQETQYF
TRBJ1-5 many - TRBV6-5 TGTGCCAGCAGAGGCATTAGCAATCAGCCCCAGCATTTT CASRGISNQPQHF
TRBJ2-4 - TRBD1 TRBV20-1 TGCAGTGCTGTGCTCCGGGACAGGGCTAAAAACATTCAGTACTTC CSAVLRDRAKNIQYF
TRBJ2-4 - TRBD2 TRBV11-2 TGTGCCAGCACCCACGGGCGCGGGCGGGAGAGGGTAAACATTCAGTACTTC CASTHGRGRERVNIQYF
TRBJ1-2 - - TRBV4-1 TGCGCCAGCAGCCAAGTTGCGGGGGCGGGATATGGCTACACCTTC CASSQVAGAGYGYTF
TRBJ2-5 many TRBD1 TRBV27 TGTGCCAGCAGTTTTCCGGACAGGGAACAAGAGACCCAGTACTTC CASSFPDREQETQYF
TRBJ1-3 many - TRBV14 TGTGCCAGCAGCCAAGACATCCCCAGCTCTGGAAACACCATATATTTT CASSQDIPSSGNTIYF
TRBJ2-6 many - TRBV28 TGTGCCAGCAGTTTCGGGGGAACCGGGGCCAACGTCCTGACTTTC CASSFGGTGANVLTF
TRBJ2-7 - - TRBV9 TGTGCCAGCAGCGTAGATGGCGGACCCTTCGAGCAGTACTTC CASSVDGGPFEQYF
TRBJ1-2 medium-sized - TRBV6-1 TGTGCCAGCAGTGAGGGTGGGCAGTTTGGCTACACCTTC CASSEGGQFGYTF
TRBJ2-7 many - TRBV28 TGTGCCAGCAGTTTATCCCTCGGAAAGGACGAGCAGTACTTC CASSLSLGKDEQYF
TRBJ1-1 many - TRBV5-8 TGTGCCAGCAGCTTCGACCCGAGATTCACTGAAGCTTTCTTT CASSFDPRFTEAFF
TRBJ2-7 many - TRBV28 TGTGCCAGCAGTCCGTACTCCAGCCCCTACGAGCAGTACTTC CASSPYSSPYEQYF
TRBJ1-5 - TRBD1 TRBV20-1 TGCAGTGCTAGAGAGCAACAGGGGTTAGGGCAGCCCCAGCATTTT CSAREQQGLGQPQHF
TRBJ1-1 many - TRBV20-1 TGCAGTGCTAGATGGGACGTCGAAGCTTTCTTT CSARWDVEAFF
TRBJ2-4 many - TRBV28 TGTGCCAGCACAGGCGTGCCCCCCAAAAACATTCAGTACTTC CASTGVPPKNIQYF
TRBJ2-7 - - TRBV10-3 TGTGCCATCAGTGAGACGCCCCCTGTTTATGAGCAGTACTTC CAISETPPVYEQYF
TRBJ1-1 many - TRBV12-3/TRBV12-4 TGTGCCAGCACATGGGGGAACGCTGAAGCTTTCTTT CASTWGNAEAFF
TRBJ2-5 many - TRBV11-2 TGTGCCAGCAGCCACGGCAAAGAGACCCAGTACTTC CASSHGKETQYF
TRBJ1-1 - - TRBV6-5 TGTGCCAGCAGTTACTCAAGGTTTAGGCAGAACACTGAAGCTTTCTTT CASSYSRFRQNTEAFF
TRBJ2-7 many - TRBV6-5 TGTGCCAGCAGAACCGGGGTAGACGAGCAGTACTTC CASRTGVDEQYF
TRBJ1-2 - TRBD1 TRBV6-1 TGTGCCAGCAGAGCGACAGGGAGTAACTATGGCTACACCTTC CASRATGSNYGYTF
TRBJ2-7 many TRBD1 TRBV29-1 TGCAGCGCGGCCGGGACAGATAGCTCCTACGAGCAGTACTTC CSAAGTDSSYEQYF